Listed below are T cell receptor beta chains from one sample, sequenced in a study of cytomegalovirus exposure and HLA in healthy donors. Sequencing was performed with immunoSEQ multiplex PCR; in TCRdb, only in-frame clones are kept and a portion is missing. The sample holds approximately 100,000 clones, over 8% seen once. Sequencing used PBMCs. The receptors were sampled from a man aged 50 to 60 in good health and CMV-seropositive. CDR3s include the opening cysteine and the closing phenylalanine or tryptophan. A D gene is named only where the DNA matches it firmly. Clone size is stated in some rows and not others, as once, few, many or a class when expanded.

abundance	v_gene	d_gene	j_gene	len	CDR3aa	CDR3nt
few	TRBV5-4	.	TRBJ2-2	14	CASSLGGGTGELFF	TGTGCCAGCAGCTTGGGTGGGGGGACCGGGGAGCTGTTTTTT
few	TRBV18	TRBD1	TRBJ1-1	17	CASSPLPRTGRITEAFF	TGTGCCAGCTCACCCCTACCCCGGACAGGGAGGATCACTGAAGCTTTCTTT
many	TRBV28	.	TRBJ1-5	16	CASSPGQSYSNQPQHF	TGTGCCAGCAGTCCGGGACAAAGCTATAGCAATCAGCCCCAGCATTTT
.	TRBV7-3	TRBD1	TRBJ2-5	16	CASSSTGTGGAETQYF	TGTGCCAGCAGCTCGACCGGGACAGGGGGCGCAGAGACCCAGTACTTC
.	TRBV19	TRBD1	TRBJ1-5	16	CASSMGQGGNNQPQHF	TGTGCCAGTAGTATGGGACAGGGTGGGAACAATCAGCCCCAGCATTTT
.	TRBV11-2	.	TRBJ2-1	15	CASSLRGFPDNEQFF	TGTGCCAGCAGCCTCCGGGGATTCCCCGACAATGAGCAGTTCTTC
.	TRBV29-1	.	TRBJ1-1	14	CSVEASSHTTEAFF	TGCAGCGTTGAAGCCAGTTCCCACACCACTGAAGCTTTCTTT
few	TRBV19	.	TRBJ1-1	12	CASTFRDTEAFF	TGTGCCAGTACCTTTCGGGACACTGAAGCTTTCTTT
many	TRBV27	.	TRBJ2-7	14	CASSLMRGGYEQYF	TGTGCCAGCAGTTTAATGCGAGGCGGTTACGAGCAGTACTTC
.	TRBV6-5	TRBD1	TRBJ2-5	16	CASSYTDRGHQETQYF	TGTGCCAGCAGTTACACGGACAGGGGGCACCAAGAGACCCAGTACTTC
few	TRBV19	TRBD2	TRBJ2-7	13	CASSRLAAYEQYF	TGTGCCAGTAGTAGACTAGCGGCCTACGAGCAGTACTTC
few	TRBV18	TRBD1	TRBJ1-2	17	CASSPTPGQGSVVGYTF	TGTGCCAGCTCACCAACCCCGGGACAGGGCTCCGTCGTCGGCTACACCTTC
.	TRBV19	TRBD2	TRBJ2-1	14	CASRPGLARYEQFF	TGTGCCAGTAGACCCGGACTAGCTAGGTATGAGCAGTTCTTC
.	TRBV2	.	TRBJ2-5	14	CASSGRGIDSAQYF	TGTGCCAGCAGTGGAAGGGGGATTGATTCGGCCCAGTACTTC
.	TRBV6-1	TRBD1	TRBJ1-6	14	CASRGTVYNSPLHF	TGTGCCAGCAGGGGGACAGTCTATAATTCACCCCTCCACTTT
.	TRBV27	.	TRBJ1-2	14	CASNLGEENYGYTF	TGTGCCAGCAATTTGGGGGAGGAGAACTATGGCTACACCTTC
many	TRBV5-1	TRBD2	TRBJ2-1	16	CASSLGRGRADNEQFF	TGCGCCAGCAGCTTGGGGCGCGGGAGGGCCGACAATGAGCAGTTCTTC
.	TRBV29-1	TRBD2	TRBJ2-3	14	CSVVAGGSTDTQYF	TGCAGCGTTGTAGCGGGAGGGAGCACAGATACGCAGTATTTT
.	TRBV6-5	.	TRBJ2-3	14	CASSSGLRTDTQYF	TGTGCCAGCAGTTCGGGACTCCGCACAGATACGCAGTATTTT
few	TRBV11-2	TRBD1	TRBJ1-2	14	CASSSGTGLYGYTF	TGTGCCAGCAGTTCCGGGACAGGACTCTATGGCTACACCTTC
.	TRBV19	TRBD1	TRBJ1-2	18	CASISRDRASARHYGYTF	TGTGCCAGTATTTCTCGGGACAGAGCCTCAGCACGGCATTATGGCTACACCTTC
.	TRBV20-1	.	TRBJ2-3	10	CSAFRDTQYF	TGCAGTGCGTTCAGGGATACGCAGTATTTT
few	TRBV5-4	.	TRBJ1-2	13	CASSSGTSYGYTF	TGTGCCAGCAGCTCCGGGACTAGCTATGGCTACACCTTC
.	TRBV11-2	.	TRBJ2-3	17	CASILGTSGRFTDTQYF	.
few	TRBV9	.	TRBJ2-3	16	CASSSRVSRSTDTQYF	TGTGCCAGCAGCTCTAGAGTGAGTCGAAGCACAGATACGCAGTATTTT
.	TRBV6-4	TRBD2	TRBJ2-1	16	CASSPRSGGTYNEQFF	TGTGCCAGCAGTCCCCGGAGCGGGGGAACCTACAATGAGCAGTTCTTC
.	TRBV5-1	.	TRBJ1-2	13	CASSLNRDYGYTF	TGCGCCAGCAGCTTGAACAGGGACTATGGCTACACCTTC
.	TRBV27	.	TRBJ1-6	14	CASSYSTPGTPLHF	TGTGCCAGCAGTTACAGCACCCCCGGGACACCCCTCCACTTT
few	TRBV2	.	TRBJ2-7	13	CASSEDYRYEQYF	TGTGCCAGCAGTGAGGACTACCGCTACGAGCAGTACTTC
few	TRBV4-2	TRBD2	TRBJ2-5	15	CASTPLSGRRETQYF	TGTGCCAGCACCCCTCTCAGCGGGAGACGAGAGACCCAGTACTTC
.	TRBV30	.	TRBJ1-6	12	CAFGASSSPLHF	TGTGCCTTCGGTGCTAGCAGTTCACCCCTCCACTTT
.	TRBV28	TRBD1	TRBJ2-7	16	CASSYPLTGRSYEQYF	TGTGCCAGCAGTTACCCCCTGACAGGGCGCTCCTACGAGCAGTACTTC